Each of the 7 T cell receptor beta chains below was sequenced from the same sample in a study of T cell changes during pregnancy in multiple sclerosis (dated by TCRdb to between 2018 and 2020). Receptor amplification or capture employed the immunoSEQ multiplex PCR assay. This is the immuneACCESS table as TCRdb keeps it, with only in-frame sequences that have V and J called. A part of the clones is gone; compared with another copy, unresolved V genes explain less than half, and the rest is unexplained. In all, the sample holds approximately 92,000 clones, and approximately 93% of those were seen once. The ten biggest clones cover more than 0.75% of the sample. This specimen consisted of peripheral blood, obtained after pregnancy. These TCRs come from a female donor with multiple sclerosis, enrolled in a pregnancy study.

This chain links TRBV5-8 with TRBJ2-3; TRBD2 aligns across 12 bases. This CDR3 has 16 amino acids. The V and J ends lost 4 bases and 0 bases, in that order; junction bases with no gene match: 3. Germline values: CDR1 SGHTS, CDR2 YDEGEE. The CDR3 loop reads CASSTGTSGSTDTQYF. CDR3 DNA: TGTGCCAGCAGCACCGGGACTAGCGGGAGCACAGATACGCAGTATTTT.

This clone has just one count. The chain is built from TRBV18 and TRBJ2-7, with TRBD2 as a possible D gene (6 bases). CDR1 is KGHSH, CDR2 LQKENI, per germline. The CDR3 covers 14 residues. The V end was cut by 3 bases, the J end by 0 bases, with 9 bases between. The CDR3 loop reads CASSPRDSSYEQYF. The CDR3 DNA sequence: TGTGCCAGCTCACCCAGGGACTCCTCCTACGAGCAGTACTTC.

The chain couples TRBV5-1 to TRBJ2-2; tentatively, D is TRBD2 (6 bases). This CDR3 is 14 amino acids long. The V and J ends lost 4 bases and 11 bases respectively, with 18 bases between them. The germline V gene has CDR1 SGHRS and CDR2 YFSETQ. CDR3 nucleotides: TGCGCCAGCAGCCTTGGTGATGCGGCGGGAGAGCTGTTTTTT. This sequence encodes CASSLGDAAGELFF.

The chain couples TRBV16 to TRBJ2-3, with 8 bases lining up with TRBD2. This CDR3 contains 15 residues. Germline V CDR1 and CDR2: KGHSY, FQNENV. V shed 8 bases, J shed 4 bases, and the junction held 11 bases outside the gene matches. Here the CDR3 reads CASFSGGVGADTQYF. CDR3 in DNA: TGTGCCAGCTTTTCCGGGGGGGTAGGCGCAGATACGCAGTATTTT. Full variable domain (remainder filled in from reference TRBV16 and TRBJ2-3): GEEVAQTPKHLVRGEGQKAKLYCAPIKGHSYVFWYQQVLKNEFKFLISFQNENVFDETGMPKERFSAKCLPNSPCSLEIQATKLEDSAVYFCASFSGGVGADTQYFGPGTRLTVL.

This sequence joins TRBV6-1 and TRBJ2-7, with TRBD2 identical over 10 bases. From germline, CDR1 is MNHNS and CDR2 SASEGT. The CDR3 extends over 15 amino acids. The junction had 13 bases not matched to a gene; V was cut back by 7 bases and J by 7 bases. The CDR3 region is CASIPPGLASGEQYF. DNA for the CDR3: TGTGCCAGCATTCCCCCGGGACTAGCGTCGGGGGAGCAGTACTTC.

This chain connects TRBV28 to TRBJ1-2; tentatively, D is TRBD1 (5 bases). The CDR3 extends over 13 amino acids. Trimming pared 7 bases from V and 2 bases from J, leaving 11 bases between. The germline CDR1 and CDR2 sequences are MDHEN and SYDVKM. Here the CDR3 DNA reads TGTGCCAGCAACCCCGACAGAAACTATGGCTACACCTTC. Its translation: CASNPDRNYGYTF.

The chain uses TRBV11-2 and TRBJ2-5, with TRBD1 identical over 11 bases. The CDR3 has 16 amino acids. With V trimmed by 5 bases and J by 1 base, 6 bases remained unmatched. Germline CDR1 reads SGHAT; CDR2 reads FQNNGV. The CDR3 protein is CASSLGTGGFQETQYF. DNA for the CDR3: TGTGCCAGCAGCCTCGGGACAGGGGGATTCCAAGAGACCCAGTACTTC. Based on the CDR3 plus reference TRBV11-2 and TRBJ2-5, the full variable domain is EAGVAQSPRYKIIEKRQSVAFWCNPISGHATLYWYQQILGQGPKLLIQFQNNGVVDDSQLPKDRFSAERLKGVDSTLKIQPAKLEDSAVYLCASSLGTGGFQETQYFGPGTRLLVL.